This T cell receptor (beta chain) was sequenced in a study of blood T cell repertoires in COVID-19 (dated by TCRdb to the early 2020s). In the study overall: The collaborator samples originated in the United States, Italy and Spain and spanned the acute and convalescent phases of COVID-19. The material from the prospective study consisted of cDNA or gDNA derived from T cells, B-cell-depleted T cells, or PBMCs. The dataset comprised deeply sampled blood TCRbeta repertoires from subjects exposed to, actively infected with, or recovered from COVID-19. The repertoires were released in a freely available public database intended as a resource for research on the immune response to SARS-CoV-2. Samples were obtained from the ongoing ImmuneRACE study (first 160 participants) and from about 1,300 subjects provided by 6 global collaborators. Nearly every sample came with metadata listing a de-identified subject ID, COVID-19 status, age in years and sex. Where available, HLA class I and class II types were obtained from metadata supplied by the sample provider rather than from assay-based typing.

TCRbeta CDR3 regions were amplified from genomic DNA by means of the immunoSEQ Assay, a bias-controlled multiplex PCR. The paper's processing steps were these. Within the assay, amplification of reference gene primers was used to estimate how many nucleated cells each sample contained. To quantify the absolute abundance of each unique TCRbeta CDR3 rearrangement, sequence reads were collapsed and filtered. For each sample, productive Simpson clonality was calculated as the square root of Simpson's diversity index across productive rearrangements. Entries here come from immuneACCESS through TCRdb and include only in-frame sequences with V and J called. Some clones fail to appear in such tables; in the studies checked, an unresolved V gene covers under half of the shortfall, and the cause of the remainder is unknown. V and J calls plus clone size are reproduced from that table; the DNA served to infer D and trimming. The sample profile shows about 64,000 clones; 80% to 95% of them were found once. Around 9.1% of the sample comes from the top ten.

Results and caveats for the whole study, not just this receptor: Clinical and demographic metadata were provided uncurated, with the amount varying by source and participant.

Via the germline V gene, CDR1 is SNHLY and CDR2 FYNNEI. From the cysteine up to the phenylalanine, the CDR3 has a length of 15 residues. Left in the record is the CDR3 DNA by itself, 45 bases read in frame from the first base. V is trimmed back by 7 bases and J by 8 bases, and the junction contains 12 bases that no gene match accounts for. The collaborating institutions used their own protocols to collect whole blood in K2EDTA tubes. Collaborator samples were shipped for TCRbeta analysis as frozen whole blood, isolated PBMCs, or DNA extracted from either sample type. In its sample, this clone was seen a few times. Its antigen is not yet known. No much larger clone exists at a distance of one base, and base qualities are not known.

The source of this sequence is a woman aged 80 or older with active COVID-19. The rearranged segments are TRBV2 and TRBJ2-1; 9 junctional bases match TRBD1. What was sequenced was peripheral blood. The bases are TGTGCCAGCAACCCCAGAGGGACAGGGATGGATGAGCAGTTCTTC. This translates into CASNPRGTGMDEQFF.